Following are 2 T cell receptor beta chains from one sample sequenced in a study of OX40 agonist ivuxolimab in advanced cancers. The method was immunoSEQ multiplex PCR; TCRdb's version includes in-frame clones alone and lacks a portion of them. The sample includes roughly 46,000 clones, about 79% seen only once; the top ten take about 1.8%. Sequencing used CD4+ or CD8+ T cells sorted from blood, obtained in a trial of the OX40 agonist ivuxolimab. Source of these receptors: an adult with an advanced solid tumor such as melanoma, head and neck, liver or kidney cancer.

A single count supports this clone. In DNA form, the CDR3 reads TGTGCCAGCAGCTCTGGGGCGAACACTGAAGCTTTCTTT. Residues: CASSSGANTEAFF. The gene calls are TRBV7-2 and TRBJ1-1; TRBD1 might be the D (5 bases). V lost 4 bases to trimming and J lost 1 base, with 7 bases between them. Germline values: CDR1 SGHTA, CDR2 FQGNSA. The CDR3 is 13 amino acids.

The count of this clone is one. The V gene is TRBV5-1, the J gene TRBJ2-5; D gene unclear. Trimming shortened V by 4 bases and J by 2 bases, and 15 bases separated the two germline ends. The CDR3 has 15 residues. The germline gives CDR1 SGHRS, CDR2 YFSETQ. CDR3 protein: CASSPVPKQQETQYF. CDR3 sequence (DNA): TGCGCCAGCAGCCCCGTACCCAAGCAACAAGAGACCCAGTACTTC.